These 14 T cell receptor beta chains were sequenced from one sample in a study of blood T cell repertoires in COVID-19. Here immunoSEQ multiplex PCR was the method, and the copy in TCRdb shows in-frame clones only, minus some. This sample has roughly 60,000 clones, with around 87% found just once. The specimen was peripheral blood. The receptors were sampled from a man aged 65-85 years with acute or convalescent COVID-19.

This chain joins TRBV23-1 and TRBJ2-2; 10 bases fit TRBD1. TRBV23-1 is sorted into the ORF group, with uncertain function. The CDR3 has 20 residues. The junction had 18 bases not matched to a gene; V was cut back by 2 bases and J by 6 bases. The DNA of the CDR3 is TGCGCCAGCAGTCAACGGACCTCAAAGGGACAGGGGACTTCTGCCGGGGAGCTGTTTTTT. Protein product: CASSQRTSKGQGTSAGELFF.

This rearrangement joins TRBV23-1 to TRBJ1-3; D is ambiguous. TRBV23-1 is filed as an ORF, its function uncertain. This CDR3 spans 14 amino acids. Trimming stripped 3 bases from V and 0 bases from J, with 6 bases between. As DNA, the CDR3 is TGCGCCAGCAGTCAGACACACTCTGGAAACACCATATATTTT. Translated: CASSQTHSGNTIYF.

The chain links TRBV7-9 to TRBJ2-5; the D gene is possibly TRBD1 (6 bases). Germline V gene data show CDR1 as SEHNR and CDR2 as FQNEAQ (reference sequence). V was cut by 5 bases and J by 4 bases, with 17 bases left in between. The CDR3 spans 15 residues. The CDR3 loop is CASSLETGSGETQYF. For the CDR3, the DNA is TGTGCCAGCAGCCTAGAAACAGGGTCGGGAGAGACCCAGTACTTC.

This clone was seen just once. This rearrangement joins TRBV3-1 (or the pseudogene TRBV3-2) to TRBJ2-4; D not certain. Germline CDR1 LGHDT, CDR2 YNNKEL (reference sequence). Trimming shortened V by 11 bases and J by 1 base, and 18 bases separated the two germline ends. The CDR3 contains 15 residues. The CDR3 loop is CAQPRRPEAKNIQYF. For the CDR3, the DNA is TGTGCCCAGCCTAGGCGGCCGGAGGCCAAAAACATTCAGTACTTC.

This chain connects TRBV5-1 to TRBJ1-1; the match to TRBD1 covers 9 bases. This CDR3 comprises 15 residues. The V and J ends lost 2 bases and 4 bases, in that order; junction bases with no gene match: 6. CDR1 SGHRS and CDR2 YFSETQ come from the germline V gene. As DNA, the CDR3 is TGCGCCAGCAGCTTAGAGACAGGGGGAGTCACTGAAGCTTTCTTT. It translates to CASSLETGGVTEAFF.

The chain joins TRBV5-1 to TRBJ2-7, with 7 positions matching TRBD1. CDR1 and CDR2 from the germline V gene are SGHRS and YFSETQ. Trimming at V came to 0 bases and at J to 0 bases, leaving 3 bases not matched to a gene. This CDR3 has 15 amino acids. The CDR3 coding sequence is TGCGCCAGCAGCTTGGGGCCAGGGGGCTCCTACGAGCAGTACTTC. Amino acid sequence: CASSLGPGGSYEQYF.

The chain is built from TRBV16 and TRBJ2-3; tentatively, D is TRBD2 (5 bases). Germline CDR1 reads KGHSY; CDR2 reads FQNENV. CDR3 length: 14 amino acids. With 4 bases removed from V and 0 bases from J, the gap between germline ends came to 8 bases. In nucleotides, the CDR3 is TGTGCCAGCAGCCTTCGGACTAGCACAGATACGCAGTATTTT. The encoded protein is CASSLRTSTDTQYF.

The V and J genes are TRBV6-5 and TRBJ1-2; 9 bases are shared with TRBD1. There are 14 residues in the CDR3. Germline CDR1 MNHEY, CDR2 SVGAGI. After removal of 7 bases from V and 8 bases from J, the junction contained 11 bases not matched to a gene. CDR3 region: CASTLGGQGKGYTF. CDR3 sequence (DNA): TGTGCCAGCACCCTTGGGGGACAGGGAAAAGGCTACACCTTC.

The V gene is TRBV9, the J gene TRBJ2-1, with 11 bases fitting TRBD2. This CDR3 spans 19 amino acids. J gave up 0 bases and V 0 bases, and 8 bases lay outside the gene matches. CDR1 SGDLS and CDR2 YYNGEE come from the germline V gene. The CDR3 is CASSVVLAGGRSSYNEQFF. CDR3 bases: TGTGCCAGCAGCGTAGTTCTAGCGGGAGGCCGGAGCTCCTACAATGAGCAGTTCTTC.

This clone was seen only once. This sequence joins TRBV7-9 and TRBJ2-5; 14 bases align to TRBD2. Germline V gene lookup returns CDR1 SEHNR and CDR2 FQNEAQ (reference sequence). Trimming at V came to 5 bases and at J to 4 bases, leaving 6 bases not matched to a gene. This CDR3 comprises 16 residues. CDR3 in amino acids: CASSPRGTSGGETQYF. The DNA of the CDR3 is TGTGCCAGCAGCCCTAGAGGGACTAGCGGGGGAGAGACCCAGTACTTC.

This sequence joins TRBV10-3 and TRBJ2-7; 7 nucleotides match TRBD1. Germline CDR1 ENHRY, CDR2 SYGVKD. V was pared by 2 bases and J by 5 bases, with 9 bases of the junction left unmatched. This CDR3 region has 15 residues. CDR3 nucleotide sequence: TGTGCCATCAGTGAGACTACGACAGGGTACCACGAGCAGTACTTC. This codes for CAISETTTGYHEQYF.

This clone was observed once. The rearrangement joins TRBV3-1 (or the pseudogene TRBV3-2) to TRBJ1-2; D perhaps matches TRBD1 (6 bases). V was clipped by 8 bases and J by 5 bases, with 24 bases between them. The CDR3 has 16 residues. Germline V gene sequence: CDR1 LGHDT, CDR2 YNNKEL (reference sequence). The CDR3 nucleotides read TGTGCCAGCCGGGAACAGGGTCGAGGTTTAGAGTATGGCTACACCTTC. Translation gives CASREQGRGLEYGYTF.

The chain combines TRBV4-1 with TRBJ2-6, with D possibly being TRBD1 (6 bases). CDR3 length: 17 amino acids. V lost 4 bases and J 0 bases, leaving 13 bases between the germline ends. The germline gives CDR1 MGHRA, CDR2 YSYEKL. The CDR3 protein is CASSRSGARSGANVLTF. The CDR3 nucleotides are TGCGCCAGCAGCCGGTCAGGGGCCCGCTCTGGGGCCAACGTCCTGACTTTC.

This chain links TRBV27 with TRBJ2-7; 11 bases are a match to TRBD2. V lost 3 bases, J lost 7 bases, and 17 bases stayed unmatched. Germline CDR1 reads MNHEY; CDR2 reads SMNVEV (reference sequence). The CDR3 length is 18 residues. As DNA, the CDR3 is TGTGCCAGCAGTTTTAGGGGACAGATAGCGGGAGGGCCGCGTGAGCAGTACTTC. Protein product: CASSFRGQIAGGPREQYF.